A single sample is the source of the 32 T cell receptor beta chains below, sequenced in a study of T cells in Graves' hyperthyroidism and ophthalmopathy. Researchers took RNA transcripts and amplified the TCR beta CDR3 regions from them. An initial round of RT-PCR targeting the TCR CDR3 relied on the HTBI primer set. TCRdb reprocessed the multiplex PCR reads with MiXCR, giving one entry per CDR3 protein. The sample lists around 620,000 distinct CDR3 sequences, just over 45% seen once, with roughly 19% in the top ten. The specimen was peripheral blood or thyroid tissue (not recorded which). The receptors stem from an adult woman with Graves' disease, either hyperthyroidism or ophthalmopathy (not recorded which).

The genes are TRBV15 and TRBJ1-1, with a tentative D call TRBD1 (6 bases). Per the germline V gene, CDR1 is LNHNV and CDR2 is YYDKDF (reference sequence). Deletions cut 3 bases from V and 3 bases from J, with 14 bases between. This CDR3 comprises 15 residues. The CDR3 DNA reads TGTGCCACCAGCAGCTGGGACACAGGGCACACTGAAGCTTTCTTT. Encoded protein: CATSSWDTGHTEAFF.

The V gene is TRBV29-1, the J gene TRBJ2-5; D is uncertain. The germline CDR1 and CDR2 sequences are SQVTM and ANQGSEA. V was shortened by 3 bases and J by 5 bases, with 13 bases between the two germline ends. The CDR3 length is 13 residues. The CDR3: CSVDLRSGETQYF. The CDR3 DNA reads as TGCAGCGTTGATCTTAGGTCCGGGGAGACCCAGTACTTC.

The chain links TRBV7-9 to TRBJ1-2, with a weak D call TRBD1 (5 bases). V was clipped by 4 bases and J by 4 bases, with 10 bases between them. The CDR3 runs to 13 residues. Germline-derived CDR1 and CDR2 are SEHNR and FQNEAQ (reference sequence). DNA of the CDR3: TGTGCCAGCAGCTACCGGGGGGTCTATGGCTACACCTTC. Encoded protein: CASSYRGVYGYTF. The complete variable domain, with remaining parts taken from reference TRBV7-9 and TRBJ1-2, reads DTGVSQNPRHKITKRGQNVTFRCDPISEHNRLYWYRQTLGQGPEFLTYFQNEAQLEKSRLLSDRFSAERPKGSFSTLEIQRTEQGDSAMYLCASSYRGVYGYTFGSGTRLTVV.

There are many counts of this clonotype. This chain uses TRBV9 with TRBJ1-6; weak D call: TRBD1 (5 bases). The CDR3 loop spans 14 amino acids. Germline-derived CDR1 and CDR2 are SGDLS and YYNGEE. Trimming shortened V by 4 bases and J by 10 bases, and 15 bases separated the two germline ends. The CDR3 reads CASSPREGRSPLHF. CDR3 coding DNA: TGTGCCAGCAGCCCTCGGGAGGGGCGATCACCCCTCCACTTT. The full variable domain, its missing parts supplied by reference TRBV9 and TRBJ1-6, is DSGVTQTPKHLITATGQRVTLRCSPRSGDLSVYWYQQSLDQGLQFLIQYYNGEERAKGNILERFSAQQFPDLHSELNLSSLELGDSALYFCASSPREGRSPLHFGNGTRLTVT.

V is TRBV5-5 and J is TRBJ2-5, with D uncertain. This CDR3 has 14 residues. Trimming cost V 4 bases and J 0 bases, with 10 bases left between them. Per germline, CDR1 SGHKS and CDR2 YYEKEE (reference sequence). The CDR3 region is CASSQEPYQETQYF. CDR3 nucleotide sequence: TGTGCCAGCAGCCAGGAACCATACCAAGAGACCCAGTACTTC.

The chain couples TRBV7-8 to TRBJ1-6, with D tentatively TRBD1 (5 bases). CDR1 SGHVS and CDR2 FQNEAQ come from the germline V gene. The CDR3 loop spans 16 amino acids. V lost 5 bases and J 1 base, leaving 12 bases between the germline ends. The DNA for the CDR3 is TGTGCCAGCAGCAGCCCTCGGGGGTCCTATAATTCACCCCTCCACTTT. Amino acids: CASSSPRGSYNSPLHF.

The V and J genes are TRBV29-1 and TRBJ2-4; D not certain. Trimming removed 7 bases at V and 0 bases at J, with 13 bases between. Germline V gene lookup returns CDR1 SQVTM and CDR2 ANQGSEA. The CDR3 length is 14 residues. The CDR3 DNA is TGCAGCGCCACAGATGTTCTAGCCAAAAACATTCAGTACTTC. Translated: CSATDVLAKNIQYF.

The chain joins TRBV11-2 to TRBJ1-4; the D gene is possibly TRBD1 (5 bases). V lost 10 bases and J 0 bases, leaving 15 bases between the germline ends. Germline CDR1 SGHAT, CDR2 FQNNGV. This CDR3 is 15 amino acids long. DNA for the CDR3: TGTGCCACCGCGCGGGGCCCCGCAACTAATGAAAAACTGTTTTTT. This codes for CATARGPATNEKLFF.

This clonotype was counted ten times or more. V usage is TRBV7-9 and J usage is TRBJ1-4; 10 bases line up with TRBD1. The ends lost 5 bases at V and 6 bases at J; junction bases unmatched: 15. CDR1 is SEHNR, CDR2 FQNEAQ, per germline (reference sequence). This CDR3 is 18 amino acids long. The CDR3 loop reads CASSTGARDRGGYEKLFF. CDR3 coding DNA: TGTGCCAGCAGCACTGGGGCGCGGGACAGGGGCGGTTATGAAAAACTGTTTTTT.

This chain uses TRBV5-1 with TRBJ2-6; D possibly corresponds to TRBD1 (8 bases). CDR1 SGHRS and CDR2 YFSETQ come from the germline V gene. The CDR3 is 18 amino acids. V lost 3 bases, J lost 0 bases, and 16 bases lay in between. The CDR3 nucleotides are TGCGCCAGCAGCTCTAACAGGGGGGGTTACTCTGGGGCCAACGTCCTGACTTTC. This translates into CASSSNRGGYSGANVLTF. Based on the CDR3 plus reference TRBV5-1 and TRBJ2-6, the full variable domain is KAGVTQTPRYLIKTRGQQVTLSCSPISGHRSVSWYQQTPGQGLQFLFEYFSETQRNKGNFPGRFSGRQFSNSRSEMNVSTLELGDSALYLCASSSNRGGYSGANVLTFGAGSRLTVL.

The genes are TRBV2 and TRBJ1-5; D might be TRBD1 (5 bases). The germline V gene encodes CDR1 SNHLY and CDR2 FYNNEI. This CDR3 contains 16 residues. With 8 bases removed from V and 11 bases from J, the gap between germline ends came to 28 bases. CDR3 in DNA: TGTGCCAGCGGGCCAGCCTCTCGTGGGGGAAGGGTGACCCAGCATTTT. This codes for CASGPASRGGRVTQHF.

This clonotype appeared many times. The chain recombines TRBV29-1 with TRBJ1-2, with 11 bases fitting TRBD1. Germline trimming cut 6 bases from V and 0 bases from J; bases unmatched to any gene: 3. Germline assignment: CDR1 SQVTM and CDR2 ANQGSEA. CDR3 length equals 14 residues. The DNA of the CDR3 is TGCAGCGTCCGGACAGGGGGCGCTAACTATGGCTACACCTTC. Its translation: CSVRTGGANYGYTF.

The chain combines TRBV2 with TRBJ1-5, with D unclear. The V gene lost 5 bases and the J gene lost 0 bases, with 8 bases spanning the gap. The CDR3 runs to 14 residues. Germline V gene data show CDR1 as SNHLY and CDR2 as FYNNEI. DNA of the CDR3: TGTGCCAGCAGTTTCGAACCTAGCAATCAGCCCCAGCATTTT. Amino acid sequence: CASSFEPSNQPQHF.

The sample holds many counts of this clonotype. The rearrangement links TRBV12-3 or TRBV12-4 to TRBJ2-7; D may correspond to TRBD1 or TRBD2 (5 bases each). This CDR3 region has 15 residues. The V end was cut by 3 bases, the J end by 6 bases, with 18 bases between. CDR3 region: CASSFLGVIYGEQYF. CDR3 bases: TGTGCCAGCAGTTTTTTGGGGGTAATTTATGGCGAGCAGTACTTC.

The chain has TRBV15 and TRBJ2-6, with 9 nucleotides matching TRBD1. Per the germline V gene, CDR1 is LNHNV and CDR2 is YYDKDF (reference sequence). V lost 3 bases to trimming and J lost 3 bases; unmatched junction nucleotides: 12. The length of the CDR3 is 19 residues. This CDR3 is CATSSPPDRGTFGANVLTF. In DNA, the CDR3 is TGTGCCACCAGCAGCCCCCCGGACAGGGGTACATTTGGGGCCAACGTCCTGACTTTC.

The chain links TRBV24-1 to TRBJ1-5; no reliable D call. The CDR3 extends over 14 amino acids. Germline CDR1 and CDR2: KGHDR and SFDVKD. The V and J ends lost 3 bases and 3 bases respectively, with 8 bases between them. In nucleotides, the CDR3 is TGTGCCACCAGTGATAAGCAACTCAATCAGCCCCAGCATTTT. Protein sequence: CATSDKQLNQPQHF.

Regarding this clonotype: The conserved final phenylalanine or tryptophan is absent from the CDR3, which likely points to a read error. This rearrangement joins TRBV10-3 to TRBJ1-2; possibly TRBD1 for D (5 bases). Germline lookup yields CDR1 ENHRY and CDR2 SYGVKD. CDR3 size: 17 residues. V dropped 2 bases and J dropped 0 bases, with 16 bases sitting between them. In DNA, the CDR3 is TGTGCCATCAGTGAGGCCGCGACAGTCTGGCCTAACTATGGCTACACCCTC. This translates into CAISEAATVWPNYGYTL.

The chain combines TRBV7-2 with TRBJ2-5, with a weak D call TRBD2 (5 bases). Trimming stripped 5 bases from V and 1 base from J, with 11 bases between. CDR3 length equals 14 residues. Per germline, CDR1 SGHTA and CDR2 FQGNSA. CDR3 DNA: TGTGCCAGCAGCGCCCAGAGGGCCCAAGAGACCCAGTACTTC. Protein: CASSAQRAQETQYF.

A few counts support this clonotype. The rearrangement uses TRBV11-2 and TRBJ2-7; D is possibly TRBD1 (5 bases). This CDR3 is built from 14 residues. V lost 4 bases to trimming and J lost 9 bases, with 19 bases between them. Germline V gives CDR1 SGHAT, CDR2 FQNNGV. The CDR3 region is CASSSGTQGLSQYF. The CDR3 region has the DNA TGTGCCAGCAGCTCAGGCACCCAGGGTCTCTCGCAGTACTTC.

The genes are TRBV7-9 and TRBJ2-7, with 7 nucleotides matching TRBD2. The CDR3 is 14 amino acids. Germline CDR1 is SEHNR and CDR2 is FQNEAQ (reference sequence). Trimming at V came to 5 bases and at J to 4 bases, leaving 8 bases not matched to a gene. CDR3: CASSGSGTGYEQYF. The CDR3 DNA sequence: TGTGCCAGCAGCGGCAGCGGGACCGGTTACGAGCAGTACTTC.

This clonotype was detected only a few times. V gene TRBV28 combines with J gene TRBJ1-2; perhaps TRBD1 as D (6 bases). Trimming cost V 5 bases and J 4 bases, with 14 bases left between them. The CDR3 length is 14 residues. CDR1 MDHEN and CDR2 SYDVKM come from the germline V gene. CDR3 DNA sequence: TGTGCCAGCAGTCCCCTAGGCAGGGGCTATGGCTACACCTTC. Its protein product is CASSPLGRGYGYTF.

The rearrangement links TRBV19 to TRBJ1-2; D unresolved. Trimming shortened V by 7 bases and J by 3 bases, and 12 bases separated the two germline ends. Germline V gene data show CDR1 as LNHDA and CDR2 as SQIVND (reference sequence). The length of the CDR3 is 13 residues. CDR3 DNA: TGTGCCAGTAACCGGGGAACAGACTATGGCTACACCTTC. This codes for CASNRGTDYGYTF.

This clonotype was detected a few times. In DNA, the CDR3 is TGTGCCAGCAGCGGAGATGGGGCCAACGTCCTGACTTTC. This sequence encodes CASSGDGANVLTF. The chain carries TRBV9 and TRBJ2-6; unclear D gene. The CDR3 has 13 amino acids. Trimming cost V 3 bases and J 3 bases, with 4 bases left between them. Per the germline V gene, CDR1 is SGDLS and CDR2 is YYNGEE.

This clonotype was recorded many times. The chain employs TRBV2 and TRBJ1-1; the D is unclear. The V end lost 8 bases, the J end lost 3 bases, and 4 bases lay between the germline ends. Germline CDR1 is SNHLY and CDR2 is FYNNEI. The CDR3 is 10 residues long. The CDR3: CASVYTEAFF. As DNA, the CDR3 is TGTGCCAGCGTGTACACTGAAGCTTTCTTT. Complete variable domain (other parts from reference TRBV2 and TRBJ1-1): EPEVTQTPSHQVTQMGQEVILRCVPISNHLYFYWYRQILGQKVEFLVSFYNNEISEKSEIFDDQFSVERPDGSNFTLKIRSTKLEDSAMYFCASVYTEAFFGQGTRLTVV.

This clonotype was seen more than once but under ten times. This rearrangement joins TRBV15 to TRBJ1-4, with 8 bases that match TRBD1. CDR3 length equals 19 residues. Germline-derived CDR1 and CDR2 are LNHNV and YYDKDF (reference sequence). The ends lost 0 bases at V and 7 bases at J; junction bases unmatched: 16. CDR3 in DNA: TGTGCCACCAGCAGAGATGCGGGCAGGGGGCGCGGTGGGGGTGAAAAACTGTTTTTT. Its translation: CATSRDAGRGRGGGEKLFF. Variable domain in full (rest from reference TRBV15 and TRBJ1-4): DAMVIQNPRYQVTQFGKPVTLSCSQTLNHNVMYWYQQKSSQAPKLLFHYYDKDFNNEADTPDNFQSRRPNTSFCFLDIRSPGLGDTAMYLCATSRDAGRGRGGGEKLFFGSGTQLSVL.

This clonotype occurred many times. The chain uses TRBV13 and TRBJ1-4; D is unresolved. This CDR3 is built from 16 residues. Germline V CDR1 and CDR2: PRHDT, FYEKMQ (reference sequence). V was cut by 5 bases and J by 0 bases, with 13 bases left in between. The CDR3 coding sequence is TGTGCCAGCAGCGCAAGCTGGGGAGCAACTAATGAAAAACTGTTTTTT. It yields the protein CASSASWGATNEKLFF.

In this sample, this clonotype turned up many times. CDR3 nucleotides: TGCAGCGTTGAAGATAGTACCAGATACGAGCAGTACTTC. Translation gives CSVEDSTRYEQYF. The rearrangement uses TRBV29-1 and TRBJ2-7, with D uncertain. The germline gives CDR1 SQVTM, CDR2 ANQGSEA. The CDR3 is 13 residues long. V shed 0 bases and J shed 4 bases, with 10 bases lying between them.

This clonotype showed up just a few times. This sequence joins TRBV29-1 and TRBJ2-7; a weak D match, TRBD2 (6 bases). The CDR3 is 12 amino acids. Trimming pared 3 bases from V and 7 bases from J, leaving 13 bases between. Germline values: CDR1 SQVTM, CDR2 ANQGSEA. The DNA for the CDR3 is TGCAGCGTTGATAAGGGCGCGGGGGAGCAGTACTTC. Translated: CSVDKGAGEQYF.

Regarding this clonotype: Mismatch with germline at one junction end may stem from a read error. The CDR3 DNA reads TGTGCCAGCAGCTCAGACAGGGTTGAAAAACTACTTTTT. Amino acids: CASSSDRVEKLLF. The chain links TRBV7-2 to TRBJ1-4; TRBD1 aligns across 7 bases. In germline, CDR1 is SGHTA, CDR2 FQGNSA. The CDR3 loop spans 13 amino acids. Using reference TRBV7-2 and TRBJ1-4 for the parts outside the CDR3, the full variable domain is GAGVSQSPSNKVTEKGKDVELRCDPISGHTALYWYRQSLGQGLEFLIYFQGNSAPDKSGLPSDRFSAERTGGSVSTLTIQRTQQEDSAVYLCASSSDRVEKLLFGSGTQLSVL.

Regarding this clonotype: This may stem from a read error, because a much larger clone lies one nucleotide away. The V and J genes are TRBV5-6 and TRBJ2-5; TRBD1 aligns across 9 bases. From germline, CDR1 is SGHDT and CDR2 YYEEEE. The length of the CDR3 is 16 residues. After removal of 4 bases from V and 4 bases from J, the junction contained 11 bases not matched to a gene. For the CDR3, the DNA is TGTGCCAGCAGCCGTCCGAACAGGGGGCGGTCAGAGACCCAGTACTTC. Translation gives CASSRPNRGRSETQYF.

This clonotype was seen more than once but under ten times. The V call is TRBV4-2, the J call TRBJ2-7, with no clear D. Looked up from germline, CDR1 is LGHNA and CDR2 is YNFKEQ. The V end was cut by 0 bases, the J end by 7 bases, with 16 bases between. The CDR3 contains 15 residues. The CDR3 protein is CASSQEVESSGEQYF. The CDR3 DNA sequence: TGTGCCAGCAGCCAAGAAGTAGAATCTAGTGGGGAGCAGTACTTC.

This clonotype was counted once. V is TRBV20-1 and J is TRBJ1-2; unclear D gene. Germline loops: CDR1 DFQATT, CDR2 SNEGSKA (reference sequence). V was pared by 4 bases and J by 7 bases, with 10 bases between. This CDR3 comprises 11 residues. CDR3 protein: CSAIRSLGYTF. CDR3 coding DNA: TGCAGTGCTATCAGGAGTCTTGGCTACACCTTC.